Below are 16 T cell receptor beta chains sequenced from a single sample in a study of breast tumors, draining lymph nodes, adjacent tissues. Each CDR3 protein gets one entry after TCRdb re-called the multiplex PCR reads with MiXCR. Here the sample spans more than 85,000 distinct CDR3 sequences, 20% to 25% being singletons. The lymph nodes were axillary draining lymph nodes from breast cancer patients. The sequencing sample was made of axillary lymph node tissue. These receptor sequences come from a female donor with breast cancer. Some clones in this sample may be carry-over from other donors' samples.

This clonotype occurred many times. As DNA, the CDR3 is TGCGCCAGCAGCGGGGGGACAGGGGTGACCTACGAGCAGTACTTC. Protein: CASSGGTGVTYEQYF. The chain has TRBV5-1 and TRBJ2-7, with 10 positions matching TRBD1. The CDR3 totals 15 residues. CDR1 is SGHRS, CDR2 YFSETQ, per germline. After removal of 4 bases from V and 2 bases from J, the junction contained 6 bases not matched to a gene.

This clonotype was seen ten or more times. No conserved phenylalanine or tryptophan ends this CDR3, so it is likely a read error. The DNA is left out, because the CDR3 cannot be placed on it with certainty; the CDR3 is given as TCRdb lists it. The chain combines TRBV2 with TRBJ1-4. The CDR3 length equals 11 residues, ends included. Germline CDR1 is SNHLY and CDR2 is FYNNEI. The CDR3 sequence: CASRDGNGFVI.

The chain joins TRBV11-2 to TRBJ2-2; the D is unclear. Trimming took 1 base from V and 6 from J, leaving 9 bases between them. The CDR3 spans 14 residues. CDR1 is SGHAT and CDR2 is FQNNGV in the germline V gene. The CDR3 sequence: CASSLALGAGELFF. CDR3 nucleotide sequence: TGTGCCAGCAGCTTAGCGCTAGGTGCCGGGGAGCTGTTTTTT.

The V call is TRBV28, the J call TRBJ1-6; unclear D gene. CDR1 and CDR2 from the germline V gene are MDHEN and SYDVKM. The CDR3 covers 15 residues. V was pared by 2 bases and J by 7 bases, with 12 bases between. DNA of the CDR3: TGTGCCAGCAGTTTAGAAATCGGAAGAAATTCACCCCTCCACTTT. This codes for CASSLEIGRNSPLHF.

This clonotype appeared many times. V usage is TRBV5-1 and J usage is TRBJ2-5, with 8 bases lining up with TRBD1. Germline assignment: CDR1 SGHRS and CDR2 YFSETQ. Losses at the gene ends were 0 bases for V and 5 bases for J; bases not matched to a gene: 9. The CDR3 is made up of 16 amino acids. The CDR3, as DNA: TGCGCCAGCAGCTTGGCAGGGGGCGCGAGATTGGAGACCCAGTACTTC. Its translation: CASSLAGGARLETQYF.

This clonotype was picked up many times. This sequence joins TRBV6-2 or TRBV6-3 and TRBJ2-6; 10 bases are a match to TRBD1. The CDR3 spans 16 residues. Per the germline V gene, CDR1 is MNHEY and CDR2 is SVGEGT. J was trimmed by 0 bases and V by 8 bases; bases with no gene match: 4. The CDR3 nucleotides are TGTGCCAGCGCCCGGGACAGGGGCTCTGGGGCCAACGTCCTGACTTTC. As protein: CASARDRGSGANVLTF.

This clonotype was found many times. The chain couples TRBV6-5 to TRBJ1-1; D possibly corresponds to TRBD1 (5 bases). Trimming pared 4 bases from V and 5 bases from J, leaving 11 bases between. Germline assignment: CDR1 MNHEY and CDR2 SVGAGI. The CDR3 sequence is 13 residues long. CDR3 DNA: TGTGCCAGCAGTTTGTCTCAGGGAACTGAAGCTTTCTTT. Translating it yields CASSLSQGTEAFF.

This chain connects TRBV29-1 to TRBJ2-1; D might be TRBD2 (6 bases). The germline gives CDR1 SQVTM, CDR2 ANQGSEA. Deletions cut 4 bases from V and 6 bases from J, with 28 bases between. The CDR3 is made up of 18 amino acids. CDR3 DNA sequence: TGCAGCGTTGGTGCGGGGCTGGCCAGCTCCTATACGATCAATGAGCAGTTCTTC. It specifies CSVGAGLASSYTINEQFF.

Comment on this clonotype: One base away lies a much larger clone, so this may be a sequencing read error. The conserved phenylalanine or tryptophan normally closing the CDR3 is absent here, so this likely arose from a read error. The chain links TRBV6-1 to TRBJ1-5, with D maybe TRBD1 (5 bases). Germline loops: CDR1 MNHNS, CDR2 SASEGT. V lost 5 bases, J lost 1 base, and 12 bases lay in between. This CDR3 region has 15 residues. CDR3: CASSTDNLSNQPQHL. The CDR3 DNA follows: TGTGCCAGCAGTACGGACAATTTGAGCAATCAGCCCCAGCATCTT.

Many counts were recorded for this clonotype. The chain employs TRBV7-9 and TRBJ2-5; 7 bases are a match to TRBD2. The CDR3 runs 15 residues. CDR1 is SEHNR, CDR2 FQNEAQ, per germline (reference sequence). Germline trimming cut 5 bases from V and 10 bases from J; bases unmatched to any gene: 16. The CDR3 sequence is CASSIGLPRGSDQYF. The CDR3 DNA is TGTGCCAGCAGCATAGGACTGCCGCGGGGGAGTGACCAGTACTTC.

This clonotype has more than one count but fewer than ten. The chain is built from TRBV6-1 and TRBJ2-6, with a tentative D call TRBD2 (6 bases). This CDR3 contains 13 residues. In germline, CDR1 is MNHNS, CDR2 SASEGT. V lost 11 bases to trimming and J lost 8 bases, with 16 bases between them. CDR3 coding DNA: TGTGCCGTATCTGTGGCGGGGCCCAACGTCCTGACTTTC. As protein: CAVSVAGPNVLTF.

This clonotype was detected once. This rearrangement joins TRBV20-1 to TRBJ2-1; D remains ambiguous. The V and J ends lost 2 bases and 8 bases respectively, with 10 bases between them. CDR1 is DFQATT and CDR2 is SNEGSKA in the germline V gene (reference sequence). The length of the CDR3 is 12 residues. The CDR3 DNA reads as TGCAGTGCTAGAACACGACCCCATGAGCAGTTCTTC. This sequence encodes CSARTRPHEQFF.

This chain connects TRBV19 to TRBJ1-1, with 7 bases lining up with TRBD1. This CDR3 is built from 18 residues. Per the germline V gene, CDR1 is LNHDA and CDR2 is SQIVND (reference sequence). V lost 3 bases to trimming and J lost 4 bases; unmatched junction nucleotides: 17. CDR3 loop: CASSMEPSTGLGVTEAFF. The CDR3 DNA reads TGTGCCAGTAGTATGGAGCCCTCGACAGGGCTGGGGGTCACTGAAGCTTTCTTT.

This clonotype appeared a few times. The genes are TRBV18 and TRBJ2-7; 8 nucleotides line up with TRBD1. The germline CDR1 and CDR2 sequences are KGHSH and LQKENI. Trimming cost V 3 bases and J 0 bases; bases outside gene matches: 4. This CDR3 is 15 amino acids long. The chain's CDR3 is CASSPRTGLSYEQYF. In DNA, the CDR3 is TGTGCCAGCTCACCGCGGACAGGGCTCTCCTACGAGCAGTACTTC.

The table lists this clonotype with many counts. Here the CDR3 reads CASREGTPQQFF. Written as DNA, the CDR3 is TGTGCCAGCCGGGAGGGTACACCTCAGCAGTTCTTC. This sequence joins TRBV11-2 and TRBJ2-1; TRBD2 matches at 8 bases. V shed 8 bases and J 11 bases; nucleotides not matched to a gene: 8. CDR3 length: 12 residues. Germline CDR1 SGHAT, CDR2 FQNNGV.

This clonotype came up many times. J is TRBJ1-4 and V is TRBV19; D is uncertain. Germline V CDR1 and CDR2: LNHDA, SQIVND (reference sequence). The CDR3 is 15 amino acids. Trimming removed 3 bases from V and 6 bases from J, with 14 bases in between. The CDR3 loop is CASSITGVWDEKLFF. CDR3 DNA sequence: TGTGCCAGTAGTATTACCGGAGTTTGGGATGAAAAACTGTTTTTT. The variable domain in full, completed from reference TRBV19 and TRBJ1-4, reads DGGITQSPKYLFRKEGQNVTLSCEQNLNHDAMYWYRQDPGQGLRLIYYSQIVNDFQKGDIAEGYSVSREKKESFPLTVTSAQKNPTAFYLCASSITGVWDEKLFFGSGTQLSVL.